This TCR beta chain was sequenced in a study of T cells in localized non-small cell lung cancer. Study-wide results and caveats: Uninvolved adjacent lung, not tumor, had the highest T cell clonality.

The table came from immunoSEQ multiplex PCR; TCRdb's copy has only in-frame clones and leaves some out. The table includes around 40,000 clones, about 90% detected once. In the case of this clone: The antigen is undetermined.

Germline V CDR1 and CDR2: SGDLS, YYNGEE. The V and J ends lost 0 bases and 2 bases respectively, with 9 bases between them. This CDR3 has 14 residues. The sequences come from peripheral blood, collected before any cancer treatment. The chain recombines TRBV9 with TRBJ2-7; D is possibly TRBD1 or TRBD2 (6 bases each). The source of this sequence is a female donor aged 60 or older with stage I squamous cell lung carcinoma. The CDR3 reads CASSVGGAAYEQYF. The CDR3 DNA is TGTGCCAGCAGCGTAGGGGGGGCCGCCTACGAGCAGTACTTC. The whole variable domain, remainder taken from reference TRBV9 and TRBJ2-7, is DSGVTQTPKHLITATGQRVTLRCSPRSGDLSVYWYQQSLDQGLQFLIQYYNGEERAKGNILERFSAQQFPDLHSELNLSSLELGDSALYFCASSVGGAAYEQYFGPGTRLTVT.